Listed below are T cell receptor beta chains from one sample, sequenced in a study of Ad26.COV2.S vaccination and SARS-CoV-2 variants. Using immunoSEQ multiplex PCR, the repertoire was profiled, and TCRdb retains in-frame clones only, with some absent. Among 250,000 or so clones, approximately 88% were seen once, and the ten largest hold 2.9%. Material: peripheral blood, obtained in a trial of Ad26.COV2.S vaccine versus placebo. The receptors stem from a person aged 18-60 years who received the Ad26.COV2.S COVID-19 vaccine or a placebo. CDR3s include the opening cysteine and the closing phenylalanine or tryptophan.

v_call	j_call	cdr3_aa
TRBV2	TRBJ1-1	CASSERDRAGEAFF
TRBV2	TRBJ1-4	CATTGGATNEKLFF
TRBV18	TRBJ2-7	CASSPTLSGGFYEQYF
TRBV18	TRBJ2-2	CASSPTHSTGELFF
TRBV6-1	TRBJ1-1	CASSEAAAPRTEAFF
TRBV7-2	TRBJ2-5	CASISAGETQYF
TRBV4-3	TRBJ1-1	CASSPRDRGKNTEAFF
TRBV9	TRBJ2-1	CASSASGGNYNEQFF
TRBV6-2/TRBV6-3	TRBJ2-1	CASSSPPQQGDNEQFF
TRBV6-2/TRBV6-3	TRBJ2-2	CASSPTWTGGDTGELFF
TRBV27	TRBJ2-2	CASSPPRPTSGELFF
TRBV7-3	TRBJ2-1	CASSRTSGGFYNEQFF
TRBV2	TRBJ1-1	CASRQNTEAFF
TRBV3-1/TRBV3-2	TRBJ2-7	CASSPRQTAYEQYF
TRBV7-2	TRBJ2-3	CASSPMGGAEGTDTQYF
TRBV2	TRBJ2-2	CASSVEAGSNTGELFF
TRBV28	TRBJ1-4	CASSLPRREKLFF
TRBV20-1	TRBJ2-3	CSASGSTRGGDTQYF
TRBV4-3	TRBJ1-1	CASSQKDSVNTEAFF
TRBV7-2	TRBJ1-3	CASSRDRRNTIYF
TRBV7-9	TRBJ2-3	CASSLVHHSGGSTDTQYF
TRBV11-2	TRBJ1-2	CASSSPTGRFLGYTF
TRBV3-1/TRBV3-2	TRBJ1-1	CASSPLLSQGTEAFF
TRBV30	TRBJ1-3	CAWSEGSGNTIYF
TRBV14	TRBJ2-1	CASSQRSTGFSYNEQFF
TRBV9	TRBJ2-2	CASSVGGTGRTGELFF
TRBV15	TRBJ1-3	CATSRPAGRSGNTIYF
TRBV6-4	TRBJ1-1	CASSEQGGITEAFF
TRBV29-1	TRBJ1-4	CSVSRDRGEKLFF
TRBV4-1	TRBJ2-1	CASSQVRTGVYEQFF
TRBV24-1	TRBJ2-6	CATSESGPGANVLTF
TRBV3-1/TRBV3-2	TRBJ2-3	CASSQTSSTDTQYF
TRBV6-2/TRBV6-3	TRBJ2-3	CASSYQDRSTDTQYF
TRBV5-1	TRBJ2-5	CASSLGELAGGQETQYF
TRBV27	TRBJ2-7	CASSLNQGYEQYF
TRBV4-2	TRBJ1-2	CASSQDWGASYGYTF
TRBV27	TRBJ1-1	CASRPWGGDLYTEAFF
TRBV24-1	TRBJ2-3	CATSDPSGLAGGTDTQYF
TRBV7-3	TRBJ1-1	CASSLTKNTEAFF
TRBV7-2	TRBJ2-3	CASSLIGGSTDTQYF
TRBV19	TRBJ1-1	CASRPWGMNTEAFF
TRBV5-1	TRBJ2-2	CASSLAVSPLSNTGELFF